The source of this T cell receptor beta chain is a study of breast tumors, draining lymph nodes, adjacent tissues. General study findings and limits: Data only fit, rather than demonstrated, lymph node origin of most tumor T cells. Most tumor T cells seemingly derive from lymph node, then expand in tumor. Tumor repertoires ranked between lymph nodes and nontumor tissue in diversity, with V and J gene preferences.

Of note for this clonotype: The antigen is unknown. Relative to the germline gene, one junction end is altered; a read error may explain this.

Each CDR3 protein gets one entry after TCRdb re-called the multiplex PCR reads with MiXCR. This table has some 170,000 distinct CDR3 sequences, about 33% appearing once. Samples came from axillary lymph nodes draining the breast cancer. Germline CDR1 reads SGHNT; CDR2 reads YENEEA. The CDR3 runs to 11 residues. Sequenced input: axillary lymph node tissue. The chain combines TRBV11-3 with TRBJ2-3; D gene uncertain. The receptor comes from a female donor with breast cancer. Some clones in this sample may be carry-over from other donors' samples. The chain's CDR3 is CANSGTDTQYF. The CDR3 coding sequence is TGTGCCAACAGCGGCACAGATACGCAGTATTTT. The whole variable domain, filled in from reference TRBV11-3 and TRBJ2-3, reads EAGVVQSPRYKIIEKKQPVAFWCNPISGHNTLYWYLQNLGQGPELLIRYENEEAVDDSQLPKDRFSAERLKGVDSTLKIQPAELGDSAVYLCANSGTDTQYFGPGTRLTVL.